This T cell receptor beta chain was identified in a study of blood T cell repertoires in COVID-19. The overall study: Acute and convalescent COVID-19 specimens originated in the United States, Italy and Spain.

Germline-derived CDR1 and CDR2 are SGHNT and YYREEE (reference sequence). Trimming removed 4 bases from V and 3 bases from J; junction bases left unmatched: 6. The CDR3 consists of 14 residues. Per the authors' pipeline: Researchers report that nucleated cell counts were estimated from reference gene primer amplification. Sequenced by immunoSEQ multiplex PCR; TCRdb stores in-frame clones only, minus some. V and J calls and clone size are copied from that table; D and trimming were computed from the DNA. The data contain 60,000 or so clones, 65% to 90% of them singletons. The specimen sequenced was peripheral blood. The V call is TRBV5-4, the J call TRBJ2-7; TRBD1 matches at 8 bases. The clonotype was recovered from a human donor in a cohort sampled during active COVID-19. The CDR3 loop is CASSKDRALYEQYF. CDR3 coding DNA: TGTGCCAGCAGCAAGGACAGGGCTCTCTACGAGCAGTACTTC.